This T cell receptor beta chain comes out of a study of cytomegalovirus exposure and HLA in healthy donors (dated by TCRdb to the late 2010s). Regarding the research as a whole: According to an earlier analysis of several hundred of the donors, about 179 million T cells yielded 95 million to 140 million unique TCR beta sequences and approximately 300 Gb of sequence data. Besides the first cohort of more than 650 subjects, a separate validation cohort made up of some 110 different subjects was used. A later analysis re-analyzed previously published TCR beta repertoires from 660 or so donors and added high-resolution HLA genotyping to study TCR occurrence patterns. The aim of the study was to test whether cataloging public T cell receptors could identify signatures of past pathogen exposure. Across some 400 genotyped donors of the cohort, an average of 235,054 unique TCR beta nucleotide sequences per donor were sequenced, and roughly 20% of those sequences were non-productive. A later genetic analysis used genome-wide SNP genotypes for about 60% of the roughly 700 donors, treating that subset as a discovery cohort. The study combined high-throughput TCR immunosequencing, statistical association of individual TCRs with disease status, and machine learning to predict cytomegalovirus infection status. Every repertoire in the discovery cohort had been generated on one and the same sequencing platform. Roughly 5 DR-DQ haplotypes were treated as single units for association and clustering because of strong linkage in the cohort. The study used immunosequencing to profile the T cell repertoires of under 700 subjects and linked those repertoires to cytomegalovirus serostatus. Typing coverage varied by locus: about 620-640 donors for A, B, C, DRB1 and DQB1; more than 500 for DQA1; more than 600 for DPA1; about 450 for DPB1. Roughly 310 gigabases of sequencing data and around 87 million unique TCR sequences were included in an early release covering about 700 HLA-typed donors. Alongside the repertoire data, information on donor age, sex, ethnicity and CMV serostatus was compiled. The genetic ancestry cluster associated with self-reported Caucasian donors included over 65% of the roughly 360 genotyped donors. Both class I and class II loci were covered by HLA typing, at four-digit resolution. To decide whether each TCR beta V gene segment behaved as functional or pseudogenic, an earlier analysis of 587 of the donors relied on high-throughput TCR beta sequencing. The later analysis used no new phenotypic data to find candidate immune exposures, relying instead on TCR beta sequences and their occurrence across donors.

The method was the immunoSEQ multiplex PCR assay. For the multiplex PCR, a mixture combining 60 forward primers for TCR Vbeta segments and 13 reverse primers for TCR Jbeta segments was used. The CDR3 region of rearranged TCR beta genes was amplified from genomic DNA with a multiplex PCR assay. Amplified TCR beta libraries were sequenced as 87-base-pair reads on the Illumina HiSeq System. The published analysis was carried out like this. A later analysis tallied roughly 76 million unique TCR beta chains across the approximately 670 repertoires, and about 12 million of those chains were shared by two or more donors. Raw reads were error-corrected and collapsed into unique sequences with a nearest-neighbor algorithm that merged closely related sequences to remove PCR and sequencing errors. To assign V, D and J gene segments, CDR3 sequences were aligned to IMGT reference sequences. For a sequence to be retained, at least a six-nucleotide match to both a V gene segment and a J gene segment was required. Rearrangements were classified as productive when the CDR3 lacked stop codons and remained in frame with V and J, and all other rearrangements were classified as non-productive. Following IMGT convention, CDR3 was defined as the stretch from the second conserved V-encoded cysteine to the conserved J-encoded phenylalanine. Sequences without an unambiguous match to a single V gene segment were excluded from the earlier analysis of about 600 of the donors. An earlier analysis of 587 of the donors classified V segments as functional when productive rearrangements were above 56.7% and as segregating when the standard deviation between donors was above 5%. A statistical classification framework was built for diagnosing cytomegalovirus status from the catalog of TCR beta chain sequences. V and J gene assignment, in a later analysis, came from comparing TCR nucleotide sequences with IMGT/GENE-DB human TR gene sequences. Using the TCRdist pipeline, a later analysis assigned CDR3 sequences along with most-parsimonious VDJ recombination scenarios. In a later analysis, each TCR beta chain was defined by its CDR3 amino acid sequence together with its V-gene family, and reads lacking a unique V-gene family were excluded. As a way to deal with suspected cross-contamination and a sequencing artifact, a later analysis dropped under 600 nucleotide sequences that were highly shared and had low generation probability. In a later analysis, a clonal expansion index was calculated for each public chain from normalized within-repertoire ranks of inferred template counts. A later analysis computed generation probabilities with a VDJ recombination model fitted to out-of-frame rearrangements, and checked the results against IGoR. Hypergeometric tests were used in a later analysis to score TCR-TCR, TCR-HLA and TCR-CMV co-occurrence, with a repertoire-size bias correction applied to the TCR pairs. To estimate false discovery rates, a later analysis permuted the HLA or CMV assignments 20 times. In a later analysis, co-occurring TCRs were grouped using DBSCAN, with TCRdist sequence similarity added in when clustering inside HLA-allele-positive subsets. Co-occurrence clustering excluded repertoires with fewer than 30,000 or more than 120,000 public chains, plus five with anomalous nucleotide sharing. TCRdb took this table from immuneACCESS and kept in-frame rearrangements with V and J called. Such tables lack part of the clones; where checked against another copy, unresolved V genes explain under half of the gap, and the rest is unexplained. V and J calls and clone size are as listed in that table; D and trimming were resolved from the DNA. For this sample there are approximately 37,000 clones; approximately 79% appear just once. Jointly, the top ten make up more than 9% of the sample.

Of note for this clone: Its target antigen remains unknown. No base quality information exists; no much larger clone differs at one position.

The cohort was made up of approximately 670 healthy bone marrow donors. At the time of sampling, every cohort member was nominally healthy, though immune exposures that went unrecorded were likely present. The donor tested CMV seropositive, placing the donor among the 250 to 350 seropositive members of the cohort. Each donor provided a peripheral blood sample, and peripheral blood mononuclear cells were used for TCR beta sequencing. Genomic DNA extraction from the blood cell samples was performed with the Qiagen DNeasy Blood Extraction Kit. V ends up 1 base short and J 4 bases short, with an unmatched junction base count of 4. The CDR3 has 15 amino acids, counting the end cysteine and phenylalanine. Only the CDR3 DNA stays, 45 bases, in frame from base 1. The germline V gene yields LGHNA for CDR1 and YNFKEQ for CDR2. Here is what the overall study found, with its caveats: Because HLA typing was missing for some donors at each locus, association tests included only the typed subset. The only immune exposure information available for the cohort was CMV serostatus. Linkage disequilibrium might explain the correlated functional status among segregating V segments, but an unknown experimental factor could not be ruled out. In a later analysis, several top co-occurrence clusters were reported to appear linked to parvovirus B19, influenza, CMV and Epstein-Barr virus. Some IMGT-functional V segments, including TRBV6-2 and TRBV6-3, could not be distinguished by the 87-base-pair reads and were therefore excluded. Cytomegalovirus status was reported to be diagnosed by the classifier with high specificity and sensitivity in both the original and validation cohorts. A later genetic analysis associated a missense DCLRE1C variant with V-gene and J-gene trimming of TCR beta chains, and an independent cohort replicated the association. In a later analysis, HLA-associated TCR beta chains showed more clonal expansion and lower generation probabilities than non-associated chains that were equally common. At a false discovery rate of 0.05, a later analysis linked about 17,000 TCR beta sequences to specific HLA alleles. A cluster of highly shared sequence variants was judged likely to represent a technical artifact of the sequencing pipeline. A further reported finding was that TCR beta sequences accurately predicted the HLA-A and HLA-B alleles for most subjects in the first cohort. In an earlier analysis of around 600 of the donors, most TCR beta V segments were observed in productive rearrangements about 87% or about 30% of the time, broadly matching IMGT annotations. Because counts were too low, roughly 16 rarely observed V segments, including chromosome 9 orphons, were left out of the earlier analysis of a few hundred of the donors. In vitro tests confirmed that a few of the cytomegalovirus-associated TCR beta chains recognize cytomegalovirus antigens. According to a later genetic analysis, donors in an Asian-associated ancestry cluster had fewer N-insertions in productive TCRs than the approximately 650-donor mean. When HLA alleles, especially DR and DQ, strongly co-occurred, attributing TCR associations to individual alleles was difficult. Presence/absence analyses assumed roughly uniform sequencing depth across donors, an assumption that may not hold. Most TCR sequences were seen in very few donors, while some public TCRs were found in many individuals. Only TCR beta chains were sequenced in this cohort, and the absence of alpha or paired-chain data limited detectable features. In a later analysis, the rate of TCR association differed among HLA loci, with DRB1 alleles having the most associated TCRs and HLA-C alleles having the fewest. The authors suggested that the approach could potentially be generalized to other disease states and immunological phenotypes. A later analysis found that most CMV-associated TCR beta chains appeared HLA-restricted, with HLA associations seemingly driven largely by CMV exposure. A total of around 150 TCR beta chains were listed by the study as associated with cytomegalovirus.

The TCR originated in a young woman in good health and CMV-seropositive. Sequenced sample: PBMCs. This chain is built from TRBV4-2 and TRBJ2-5; a stretch of 9 junction bases matches TRBD2. The CDR3 loop reads CASSQASGIAETQYF. The bases are TGTGCCAGCAGCCAAGCTAGCGGGATTGCAGAGACCCAGTACTTC.